These 12 T cell receptor beta chains were all obtained from the same sample, sequenced in a study of T cell repertoires in cytomegalovirus infection. TCRdb analysed the reads with MiXCR anew, one entry per CDR3 protein. The sample shows fewer than 550,000 distinct CDR3 sequences, roughly 29% of them seen only once. The sequenced sample consisted of PBMCs. The receptors were gathered from a human donor in good health (CMV status not recorded). Some clones in this sample may be carry-over from other donors' samples.

The V and J genes are TRBV4-1 and TRBJ2-1; perhaps TRBD2 as D (5 bases). This CDR3 comprises 16 residues. V was trimmed by 0 bases and J by 4 bases, leaving 13 bases between them. The germline V gene encodes CDR1 MGHRA and CDR2 YSYEKL. In DNA form, the CDR3 reads TGCGCCAGCAGCCAAGATCGTACGGGAACTTACAATGAGCAGTTCTTC. This encodes CASSQDRTGTYNEQFF.

The J gene is TRBJ2-1, the V gene TRBV2; TRBD1 matches 9 bases. The germline gives CDR1 SNHLY, CDR2 FYNNEI. The CDR3 loop spans 15 amino acids. Germline trimming cut 1 base from V and 5 bases from J; bases unmatched to any gene: 3. CDR3 nucleotides: TGTGCCAGCAGTGAAGAGGGACAGGGCCACAATGAGCAGTTCTTC. Translation gives CASSEEGQGHNEQFF. The entire variable domain, with the rest obtained from reference TRBV2 and TRBJ2-1, is as follows: EPEVTQTPSHQVTQMGQEVILRCVPISNHLYFYWYRQILGQKVEFLVSFYNNEISEKSEIFDDQFSVERPDGSNFTLKIRSTKLEDSAMYFCASSEEGQGHNEQFFGPGTRLTVL.

This clonotype was picked up many times. The chain carries TRBV11-1 and TRBJ2-7, with 7 bases aligning to TRBD2. The junction had 2 bases not matched to a gene; V was cut back by 5 bases and J by 4 bases. CDR1 is SGHAT and CDR2 is FQDESV in the germline V gene (reference sequence). This CDR3 spans 12 amino acids. CDR3 DNA sequence: TGTGCCAGCAGCACCGGGAGGTACGAGCAGTACTTC. Encoded protein: CASSTGRYEQYF.

The chain's CDR3 is CASTGGLGAFF. CDR3 sequence (DNA): TGTGCCAGCACCGGGGGACTAGGAGCTTTCTTT. The chain joins TRBV27 to TRBJ1-1; tentative D call: TRBD1 (5 bases). CDR1 and CDR2 from the germline V gene are MNHEY and SMNVEV (reference sequence). The CDR3 sequence is 11 residues long. With 7 bases removed from V and 10 bases from J, the gap between germline ends came to 13 bases.

The chain couples TRBV5-4 to TRBJ2-5; 13 nucleotides agree with TRBD2. The junction had 8 bases not matched to a gene; V was cut back by 2 bases and J by 4 bases. Germline V lookup: CDR1 SGHNT, CDR2 YYREEE (reference sequence). CDR3 length: 17 amino acids. The CDR3 nucleotides read TGTGCCAGCAGCTTACCAGGACTAGCGGGAGTTAGAGAGACCCAGTACTTC. Translating it yields CASSLPGLAGVRETQYF.

This clonotype was detected only a few times. The chain has TRBV19 and TRBJ1-3; D unresolved. Trimming stripped 1 base from V and 0 bases from J, with 13 bases between. Germline V lookup: CDR1 LNHDA, CDR2 SQIVND (reference sequence). This CDR3 has 17 residues. The CDR3, as DNA: TGTGCCAGTAGTATAGCTGACCCTGGGCTCTCTGGAAACACCATATATTTT. Its protein is CASSIADPGLSGNTIYF. The whole variable domain, filled in from reference TRBV19 and TRBJ1-3, reads DGGITQSPKYLFRKEGQNVTLSCEQNLNHDAMYWYRQDPGQGLRLIYYSQIVNDFQKGDIAEGYSVSREKKESFPLTVTSAQKNPTAFYLCASSIADPGLSGNTIYFGEGSWLTVV.

In this sample, this clonotype turned up a few times. The V and J genes are TRBV7-9 and TRBJ1-2; TRBD1 matches at 7 bases. Germline V CDR1 and CDR2: SEHNR, FQNEAQ (reference sequence). The CDR3 consists of 13 residues. With 5 bases clipped from V and 4 bases from J, the junction kept 4 bases outside the gene matches. The CDR3 region has the DNA TGTGCCAGCAGCGTGGGACAGCTCTATGGCTACACCTTC. Amino acid sequence: CASSVGQLYGYTF.

This clonotype came up many times. V usage is TRBV7-6 and J usage is TRBJ2-3, with 8 bases that match TRBD2. Germline V lookup: CDR1 SGHVS, CDR2 FNYEAQ. Germline trimming cut 1 base from V and 2 bases from J; bases unmatched to any gene: 14. This CDR3 is built from 19 residues. The DNA for the CDR3 is TGTGCCAGCAGCTTAGGGCCTGGTGGAGCGGGAGCTAACACAGATACGCAGTATTTT. Translated: CASSLGPGGAGANTDTQYF.

V is TRBV6-5 and J is TRBJ1-2; tentative D call: TRBD1 (6 bases). Germline V gene lookup returns CDR1 MNHEY and CDR2 SVGAGI. The CDR3 extends over 15 amino acids. V was cut by 6 bases and J by 6 bases, with 20 bases left in between. The CDR3 loop reads CASSSSDSPWHGYTF. The CDR3 DNA is TGTGCCAGCAGCTCCTCGGACAGCCCTTGGCATGGCTACACCTTC.

The chain combines TRBV28 with TRBJ1-2; D is undetermined. This CDR3 contains 12 residues. Germline V gives CDR1 MDHEN, CDR2 SYDVKM. Deletions cut 3 bases from V and 4 bases from J, with 6 bases between. As DNA, the CDR3 is TGTGCCAGCAGTTTCAGCACCTATGGCTACACCTTC. Amino acid sequence: CASSFSTYGYTF.

This sequence joins TRBV6-8 and TRBJ1-2, with D possibly matching TRBD1 (6 bases). The length of the CDR3 is 15 residues. Deletions cut 10 bases from V and 4 bases from J, with 22 bases between. Germline CDR1 reads MNHGY; CDR2 reads SAAAGT. The DNA of the CDR3 is TGTGCCACCAGCCGGGGGCGCGGAGGGGGCTATGGCTACACCTTC. Its protein product is CATSRGRGGGYGYTF.

V gene TRBV12-3 or TRBV12-4 combines with J gene TRBJ2-3, with D tentatively TRBD1 (6 bases). V was shortened by 5 bases and J by 6 bases, with 18 bases between the two germline ends. The CDR3 is made up of 15 amino acids. Here the CDR3 reads CASSPRQGPRDTQYF. CDR3 nucleotide sequence: TGTGCCAGCAGTCCCCGCCAGGGGCCGCGGGATACGCAGTATTTT.